The entry below describes one T cell receptor beta chain. The target of this receptor is not known. It has no much larger one-base neighbor in the sample; base qualities were not kept. Using the deep immunoSEQ assay, multiplex PCR amplified TCR CDR3 regions from genomic DNA. For each cell subset, the extracted genomic DNA was distributed evenly across all wells of several immunoSEQ 96-well plates, and each plate served as one replicate. For sorted subsets, about 0.2 ug genomic DNA, equal to 30,000 or so T cell genomes, was loaded into each replicate PCR. Purified libraries were quantified with a Qubit 3.0 fluorometer, sized on a Bioanalyzer 2100, and re-quantified with the KAPA Library Quantification kit. Every immunoSEQ 96-well plate was sequenced on a separate single-read 150-cycle Illumina NextSeq 550 flow cell. The published analysis was carried out like this. The immunoSEQ output contained only junctional sequences without quality scores, so filtering could not match that applied to full-length reads. Sequences were annotated with PyIR, a Python wrapper for IgBLAST v1.9, using IMGT germline references to assign V/J genes and CDR3. Reads were removed for weak V/J assignments (E-value above 1e-6), missing CDR3, stop codons, out-of-frame junctions, or ambiguous translated residues. A V3J clonotype was defined by an identical inferred V gene, J gene, and CDR3 amino acid sequence. To compute the percentage overlap between repertoires, the number of shared unique clonotypes was divided by the size of the smaller repertoire. Richness of each repertoire was evaluated using RTK rarefaction, the Chao1 estimator, and Recon v2.1 estimates of unobserved clonotypes. Generation probabilities for all TCRbeta clonotypes obtained by the gDNA method from four donors were computed using OLGA. TCRdb re-hosts the immuneACCESS table, in-frame sequences only. Its copies lack some clones; in the studies checked, an unresolved V gene accounts for under half of them, and the cause for the rest is not known. V and J calls and clone size are as listed in that table; D and trimming were resolved from the DNA. The sample table holds about 2 million clones, of which 95% were seen once. The ten top clones hold 0.13% of the sample.

This sample was included in a study of shared clonotypes between healthy human individuals (TCRdb year 2020). In terms of the full investigation: A couple of women and three men aged 18 to 49 years were included in the cohort. For each donor, CD4 naive and CD4 memory were each run on three plates, CD8 naive on two plates, and CD8 memory on one plate. To estimate repertoire size and how much clonotype sharing occurs between individuals, the study deeply sequenced the blood TCR repertoires of five healthy adults. To increase sequencing depth and limit assay-specific biases, TCR repertoire library preparation and sequencing were carried out by different laboratories using diverse techniques. Each donor's leukapheresis produced roughly between roughly 0.85 and 10 billion PBMCs.

General conclusions and limits of the study: Larger estimated clonotype richness was generally found for naive subsets than for memory subsets. The genetic and exposure-history diversity represented was limited by the small number of donors. About 5% of naive CD4, approximately 3.7% of naive CD8, roughly 2.4% of memory CD4, and over 0.35% of memory CD8 clonotypes were shared across a few donors. Sampling was limited to blood, and TCR repertoires in tissue likely differ from TCR repertoires in blood. Compared with non-shared clonotypes, clonotypes shared by all four sorted-subset donors had higher generation probabilities. Pairwise subsampling indicated that sequencing depth was expected to affect the degree of clonotype sharing among donors. Rarefaction of sorted-subset datasets indicated incomplete sequencing despite the large sequencing depth.

There are 13 amino acids in the CDR3, from cysteine to phenylalanine inclusive. Only CDR3 DNA is held: 39 bases, read in frame from base 1. The CDR1 and CDR2 encoded by the germline V gene are SGHRS and YFSETQ. V sheds 4 bases and J sheds 4 bases, leaving 9 bases between their ends. The donors were healthy, HIV-negative adults with no recently reported acute infections or vaccinations. Only Caucasian adults living in Nashville, Tennessee, USA were represented among the donors. CD4+ T cells were enriched by magnetic negative selection; naive cells were then positively selected on CD45RA, and the negative fraction formed the memory subset. Blood was obtained by leukapheresis, after which PBMCs were separated by Ficoll-Histopaque density gradient centrifugation and cryopreserved in liquid nitrogen vapor phase. Purity and quantity of every magnetically sorted T cell population were checked by analytical flow cytometry. From each sorted fraction, genomic DNA was isolated and quantified by UV absorbance on a Nanodrop 2000c.

This clonotype originated in a man aged 18 to 30 in good health. The sequenced material came from naive CD4+ T cells sorted from blood. Interpreted using the paper, the cell subset or site label stands for: CD45RA+ positively selected. The rearranged chain carries TRBV5-1 and TRBJ1-3; the D region possibly corresponds to TRBD1 (6 bases align). The CDR3 protein: CASSKDRGNTIYF. The nucleotide sequence is given as TGCGCCAGCAGCAAAGACAGGGGAAACACCATATATTTT. The variable domain in full, with residues beyond the CDR3 obtained from the reference TRBV5-1 and TRBJ1-3 genes, is KAGVTQTPRYLIKTRGQQVTLSCSPISGHRSVSWYQQTPGQGLQFLFEYFSETQRNKGNFPGRFSGRQFSNSRSEMNVSTLELGDSALYLCASSKDRGNTIYFGEGSWLTVV.